Presented here are 15 T cell receptor beta chains from one specimen sequenced in a study of blood T cell repertoires in COVID-19. The data were produced by immunoSEQ multiplex PCR, yet TCRdb's version contains in-frame clones alone and is incomplete. In the table there are roughly 390,000 clones, approximately 87% of which are singletons. The sample taken for sequencing was peripheral blood. The receptors stem from a woman aged 25-40 years with COVID-19, enrolled during active disease.

The rearrangement uses TRBV5-4 and TRBJ1-1; D gene uncertain. CDR3 length: 12 residues. Deletions cut 4 bases from V and 11 bases from J, with 15 bases between. In germline, CDR1 is SGHNT, CDR2 YYREEE (reference sequence). CDR3 bases: TGTGCCAGCAGCGCCATTGGAGAGGTGGCTTTCTTT. Its protein is CASSAIGEVAFF.

This chain uses TRBV29-1 with TRBJ1-3; 9 nucleotides line up with TRBD1. Trimming cost V 6 bases and J 7 bases; bases outside gene matches: 4. Germline CDR1 is SQVTM and CDR2 is ANQGSEA. The CDR3 length is 12 residues. CDR3 sequence (DNA): TGCAGCGTCGGGGACAGGGTGAACACCATATATTTT. This encodes CSVGDRVNTIYF.

This clone was picked up one time. The chain is built from TRBV7-9 and TRBJ1-6, with D uncertain. The CDR3 runs 13 residues. Trimming shortened V by 1 base and J by 10 bases, and 8 bases separated the two germline ends. Germline-derived CDR1 and CDR2 are SEHNR and FQNEAQ (reference sequence). DNA for the CDR3: TGTGCCAGCAGCTTAGACTTTCGCTCACCCCTCCACTTT. Encoded protein: CASSLDFRSPLHF.

The J gene is TRBJ2-5, the V gene TRBV25-1; D is perhaps TRBD2 (6 bases). Per germline, CDR1 MGHDK and CDR2 SYGVNS. The CDR3 is 14 amino acids. The V gene lost 8 bases and the J gene lost 5 bases, with 18 bases spanning the gap. CDR3: CASGALAAPETQYF. Written as DNA, the CDR3 is TGTGCCAGCGGGGCACTAGCCGCCCCGGAGACCCAGTACTTC.

This chain links TRBV24-1 with TRBJ2-1; 8 nucleotides match TRBD2. CDR3 length: 16 residues. J gave up 4 bases and V 1 base, and 5 bases lay outside the gene matches. CDR1 and CDR2 from the germline V gene are KGHDR and SFDVKD. The CDR3 reads CATSDFAGGAYNEQFF. In nucleotides, the CDR3 is TGTGCCACCAGTGATTTTGCGGGGGGCGCTTACAATGAGCAGTTCTTC.

The V gene is TRBV9, the J gene TRBJ1-3, with D hard to call. Germline V gene data show CDR1 as SGDLS and CDR2 as YYNGEE. The V gene lost 0 bases and the J gene lost 1 base, with 5 bases spanning the gap. The CDR3 is made up of 14 amino acids. The CDR3 loop reads CASSVAGSGNTIYF. The CDR3 nucleotides read TGTGCCAGCAGCGTAGCGGGGTCTGGAAACACCATATATTTT.

Here the CDR3 reads CASSRRVGANQPQHF. CDR3 in DNA: TGTGCCAGCAGTCGCAGAGTGGGGGCGAATCAGCCCCAGCATTTT. The rearrangement joins TRBV11-2 to TRBJ1-5; a weak D match, TRBD1 (6 bases). The CDR3 loop spans 15 amino acids. Germline values: CDR1 SGHAT, CDR2 FQNNGV. Trimming shortened V by 6 bases and J by 4 bases, and 16 bases separated the two germline ends.

The chain employs TRBV7-9 and TRBJ2-7; possibly TRBD2 for D (5 bases). Trimming removed 7 bases from V and 3 bases from J, with 25 bases in between. CDR1 and CDR2 from the germline V gene are SEHNR and FQNEAQ (reference sequence). The CDR3 extends over 17 amino acids. CDR3 sequence reads: CASTVSRENGRYYEQYF. CDR3 in DNA: TGTGCCAGCACCGTTAGCCGAGAGAATGGGAGATACTACGAGCAGTACTTC.

This chain connects TRBV6-5 to TRBJ2-3; the match to TRBD1 covers 7 bases. Germline CDR1 MNHEY, CDR2 SVGAGI. V shed 2 bases, J shed 1 base, and the junction held 0 bases outside the gene matches. The CDR3 length is 14 residues. The CDR3 DNA follows: TGTGCCAGCAGTTACGGGACAGGCACAGATACGCAGTATTTT. Its translation: CASSYGTGTDTQYF.

The chain recombines TRBV12-5 with TRBJ2-5, with 7 bases fitting TRBD1. Germline CDR1 reads LGHNT; CDR2 reads FRNRAP. This CDR3 is 14 amino acids long. The trim removed 1 base at V and 4 bases at J, leaving 3 bases unmatched. For the CDR3, the DNA is TGTGCTAGTGGTTTGGGACAGGGAATAGAGACCCAGTACTTC. This encodes CASGLGQGIETQYF.

V gene TRBV2 combines with J gene TRBJ2-1; no firm D call. CDR3 length: 11 residues. The V gene lost 8 bases and the J gene lost 15 bases, with 17 bases spanning the gap. The germline V gene has CDR1 SNHLY and CDR2 FYNNEI. The CDR3 is CASQLEYVGFF. In nucleotides, the CDR3 is TGTGCCAGCCAGCTGGAGTACGTAGGGTTCTTC.

This clone was observed once. The chain combines TRBV4-1 with TRBJ2-7; D perhaps matches TRBD2 (5 bases). There are 13 residues in the CDR3. Germline CDR1 MGHRA, CDR2 YSYEKL. Trimming cost V 4 bases and J 1 base, with 8 bases left between them. The CDR3 nucleotides read TGCGCCAGCAGCCTCCGGGGATCCTACGAGCAGTACTTC. The encoded protein is CASSLRGSYEQYF.

The chain carries TRBV19 and TRBJ2-3, with 7 bases identical to TRBD1. This CDR3 contains 14 residues. V lost 3 bases to trimming and J lost 5 bases; unmatched junction nucleotides: 5. Germline assignment: CDR1 LNHDA and CDR2 SQIVND (reference sequence). The DNA of the CDR3 is TGTGCCAGTAGTATGGTACAGGGGAGAGATACGCAGTATTTT. This sequence encodes CASSMVQGRDTQYF. The full variable domain, its missing parts supplied by reference TRBV19 and TRBJ2-3, is DGGITQSPKYLFRKEGQNVTLSCEQNLNHDAMYWYRQDPGQGLRLIYYSQIVNDFQKGDIAEGYSVSREKKESFPLTVTSAQKNPTAFYLCASSMVQGRDTQYFGPGTRLTVL.

This clone showed up just once. The V and J genes are TRBV29-1 and TRBJ2-1; 8 bases map to TRBD1. V was pared by 7 bases and J by 4 bases, with 6 bases of the junction left unmatched. The CDR3 covers 13 residues. CDR1 is SQVTM and CDR2 is ANQGSEA in the germline V gene. CDR3 DNA: TGCAGCGGCCGGGACAGGATTTACAATGAGCAGTTCTTC. It translates to CSGRDRIYNEQFF.

This clone was seen many times. The chain links TRBV28 to TRBJ2-1, with unresolved D. The CDR3 is 13 residues long. V shed 2 bases and J shed 7 bases, with 9 bases lying between them. Germline CDR1 MDHEN, CDR2 SYDVKM. DNA for the CDR3: TGTGCCAGCAGTTTAGTGAACAAGAATGAGCAGTTCTTC. This encodes CASSLVNKNEQFF.